What follows are 30 T cell receptor beta chains derived from one specimen sequenced in a study of PD-1 blockade in mismatch repair-deficient tumors. TCRdb's table, derived via immunoSEQ multiplex PCR, lists solely in-frame clones and lacks some. The profile shows some 19,000 clones, roughly 80% of them singletons. Sequencing used PBMCs, obtained 52 weeks after starting pembrolizumab. These receptors were taken from an adult with mismatch repair-deficient cancer.

The J gene is TRBJ1-1, the V gene TRBV12-5; 7 positions match TRBD1. CDR1 LGHNT and CDR2 FRNRAP come from the germline V gene. The CDR3 extends over 20 amino acids. V gave up 0 bases and J gave up 1 base; unmatched junction bases: 17. CDR3 DNA: TGTGCTAGTGGTTTGGTAAGAATTGCGGACCCGGGACAGCGGAACACTGAAGCTTTCTTT. Protein product: CASGLVRIADPGQRNTEAFF.

The genes are TRBV7-7 and TRBJ2-5, with D perhaps matching TRBD2 (5 bases). Trimming shortened V by 3 bases and J by 5 bases, and 10 bases separated the two germline ends. CDR3 length: 13 residues. The V gene's germline CDR1 is SSHAT and CDR2 FNYEAQ (reference sequence). The CDR3 spells CASSFSRRETQYF. CDR3 in DNA: TGTGCCAGCAGCTTTTCCCGGAGGGAGACCCAGTACTTC.

V gene TRBV5-4 combines with J gene TRBJ1-3; TRBD1 might be the D (6 bases). V gave up 5 bases and J gave up 1 base, with 13 bases separating them. The germline V gene encodes CDR1 SGHNT and CDR2 YYREEE (reference sequence). This CDR3 region has 15 residues. The CDR3 loop is CASSLGGASGNTIYF. The DNA for the CDR3 is TGTGCCAGCAGTTTAGGGGGGGCTTCTGGAAACACCATATATTTT.

The chain employs TRBV7-2 and TRBJ2-3, with 10 bases matching TRBD2. Germline CDR1 reads SGHTA; CDR2 reads FQGNSA. The CDR3 is 15 amino acids. J lost 9 bases, V lost 2 bases, and 8 bases had no gene match. The CDR3 sequence is CASSLRLAGEGTQYF. The CDR3 DNA reads TGTGCCAGCAGCTTACGTCTAGCGGGAGAAGGAACGCAGTATTTT. Filled out from reference TRBV7-2 and TRBJ2-3, the complete variable domain reads GAGVSQSPSNKVTEKGKDVELRCDPISGHTALYWYRQSLGQGLEFLIYFQGNSAPDKSGLPSDRFSAERTGGSVSTLTIQRTQQEDSAVYLCASSLRLAGEGTQYFGPGTRLTVL.

This clone was recorded only once. The chain carries TRBV7-9 and TRBJ2-7, with D possibly being TRBD1 (6 bases). In germline, CDR1 is SEHNR, CDR2 FQNEAQ (reference sequence). This CDR3 spans 15 amino acids. V dropped 5 bases and J dropped 3 bases, with 17 bases sitting between them. The CDR3 reads CASSPKGHTRYEQYF. CDR3 coding DNA: TGTGCCAGCAGCCCGAAGGGACACACTCGCTACGAGCAGTACTTC.

J is TRBJ1-1 and V is TRBV18; TRBD1 aligns across 9 bases. The CDR3 is 17 residues long. Germline loops: CDR1 KGHSH, CDR2 LQKENI. V shed 6 bases, J shed 5 bases, and the junction held 16 bases outside the gene matches. CDR3 in amino acids: CASSPPVPGQGRTEAFF. CDR3 DNA: TGTGCCAGCTCCCCTCCGGTACCGGGACAGGGTAGAACTGAAGCTTTCTTT.

V gene TRBV25-1 combines with J gene TRBJ1-4, with D perhaps TRBD1 (5 bases). The length of the CDR3 is 15 residues. Germline lookup yields CDR1 MGHDK and CDR2 SYGVNS. Between the trimmed V and J ends, which lost 1 base and 8 bases, there was a span of 14 bases. This chain's CDR3 is CASSELGGLGEKLFF. The CDR3 DNA reads as TGTGCCAGCAGTGAATTGGGGGGTCTAGGCGAAAAACTGTTTTTT. The whole variable domain, remainder taken from reference TRBV25-1 and TRBJ1-4, is EADIYQTPRYLVIGTGKKITLECSQTMGHDKMYWYQQDPGMELHLIHYSYGVNSTEKGDLSSESTVSRIRTEHFPLTLESARPSHTSQYLCASSELGGLGEKLFFGSGTQLSVL.

The chain uses TRBV5-6 and TRBJ2-7; no clear D gene. Deletions cut 0 bases from V and 5 bases from J, with 6 bases between. Germline V gives CDR1 SGHDT, CDR2 YYEEEE. The CDR3 covers 12 residues. The CDR3 DNA follows: TGTGCCAGCAGCTTGGTTGCGCACGAGCAGTACTTC. This gives the protein CASSLVAHEQYF.

The J gene is TRBJ2-3, the V gene TRBV11-2; a possible D gene is TRBD2 (6 bases). The germline V gene encodes CDR1 SGHAT and CDR2 FQNNGV. Trimming left V 0 bases short and J 2 bases short, with 12 bases between. This CDR3 contains 16 residues. The CDR3 nucleotides read TGTGCCAGCAGCTTAGATAGAGCTAGCGCCACAGATACGCAGTATTTT. Its translation is CASSLDRASATDTQYF. The complete variable domain, with remaining parts taken from reference TRBV11-2 and TRBJ2-3, reads EAGVAQSPRYKIIEKRQSVAFWCNPISGHATLYWYQQILGQGPKLLIQFQNNGVVDDSQLPKDRFSAERLKGVDSTLKIQPAKLEDSAVYLCASSLDRASATDTQYFGPGTRLTVL.

The gene calls are TRBV27 and TRBJ1-6; D may be TRBD1 (6 bases). Trimming removed 4 bases from V and 7 bases from J, with 14 bases in between. In germline, CDR1 is MNHEY, CDR2 SMNVEV (reference sequence). The CDR3 extends over 15 amino acids. DNA for the CDR3: TGTGCCAGCAGTTCAATAGGGGGGGGGAATTCACCCCTCCACTTT. Its protein product is CASSSIGGGNSPLHF.

The chain is built from TRBV15 and TRBJ2-5; the match to TRBD2 covers 9 bases. Germline V CDR1 and CDR2: LNHNV, YYDKDF (reference sequence). The CDR3 runs to 19 residues. V lost 1 base, J lost 5 bases, and 17 bases stayed unmatched. CDR3 in DNA: TGTGCCACCAGCAGAGGGGGTCTAGCGGGACCCAGGGCGGGGGAGACCCAGTACTTC. It codes for CATSRGGLAGPRAGETQYF.

The chain joins TRBV19 to TRBJ1-1; TRBD1 matches at 10 bases. The CDR3 is made up of 15 amino acids. Trimming at V came to 5 bases and at J to 5 bases, leaving 8 bases not matched to a gene. Per germline, CDR1 LNHDA and CDR2 SQIVND (reference sequence). CDR3 nucleotides: TGTGCCAGTAGTGGGACGGGACAGGGGCGGACTGAAGCTTTCTTT. This translates into CASSGTGQGRTEAFF.

The rearrangement uses TRBV18 and TRBJ2-1, with 11 nucleotides matching TRBD2. Germline trimming cut 2 bases from V and 0 bases from J; bases unmatched to any gene: 3. Germline V lookup: CDR1 KGHSH, CDR2 LQKENI. The CDR3 length is 17 residues. DNA for the CDR3: TGTGCCAGCTCACCATTAACTAGCGGGAGCTCCTACAATGAGCAGTTCTTC. Translating gives CASSPLTSGSSYNEQFF.

This chain connects TRBV21-1 to TRBJ1-5. TRBV21-1 is a listed pseudogene. This CDR3 region has 14 residues. CDR3 nucleotides: TGTGCCAGCAGCAAAGCAGGGGGGGGTCAGCCCCAGCATTTT. It translates to CASSKAGGGQPQHF.

The chain links TRBV7-9 to TRBJ2-3; tentative D call: TRBD1 (6 bases). Trimming cost V 10 bases and J 0 bases, with 11 bases left between them. The CDR3 has 13 amino acids. Germline CDR1 reads SEHNR; CDR2 reads FQNEAQ (reference sequence). The CDR3 bases are TGTGCCACCGTGACAGGAAGCACAGATACGCAGTATTTT. It specifies CATVTGSTDTQYF.

This chain uses TRBV5-6 with TRBJ2-1; 7 positions agree with TRBD1. Germline CDR1 SGHDT, CDR2 YYEEEE. This CDR3 comprises 15 residues. The ends lost 4 bases at V and 2 bases at J; junction bases unmatched: 6. CDR3 protein: CASSGGQRAYNEQFF. CDR3 coding DNA: TGTGCCAGCAGCGGGGGACAGCGAGCCTACAATGAGCAGTTCTTC. The full variable domain, in which reference TRBV5-6 and TRBJ2-1 provide the parts outside the CDR3, is DAGVTQSPTHLIKTRGQQVTLRCSPKSGHDTVSWYQQALGQGPQFIFQYYEEEERQRGNFPDRFSGHQFPNYSSELNVNALLLGDSALYLCASSGGQRAYNEQFFGPGTRLTVL.

The chain recombines TRBV6-5 with TRBJ1-2; tentative D call: TRBD1 (6 bases). Deletions cut 6 bases from V and 7 bases from J, with 9 bases between. The germline V gene encodes CDR1 MNHEY and CDR2 SVGAGI. The length of the CDR3 is 11 residues. CDR3 sequence: CASRRGGGYTF. CDR3 sequence (DNA): TGTGCCAGCAGAAGAGGGGGTGGCTACACCTTC.

This chain joins TRBV15 and TRBJ1-2; D is possibly TRBD1 (6 bases). Germline V CDR1 and CDR2: LNHNV, YYDKDF (reference sequence). This CDR3 has 13 residues. The ends were cut back, 5 bases at V and 5 bases at J, with 12 bases in the middle. For the CDR3, the DNA is TGTGCCACCAGCGCGGGGGGCCGGTATGGCTACACCTTC. It yields the protein CATSAGGRYGYTF.

This chain connects TRBV19 to TRBJ2-3; D perhaps matches TRBD2 (7 bases). Trimming cost V 3 bases and J 4 bases, with 14 bases left between them. This CDR3 spans 15 amino acids. Germline CDR1 reads LNHDA; CDR2 reads SQIVND (reference sequence). CDR3 residues: CASSMGGLGADTQYF. The CDR3 region has the DNA TGTGCCAGTAGTATGGGGGGGCTCGGAGCAGATACGCAGTATTTT. Filled out from reference TRBV19 and TRBJ2-3, the complete variable domain reads DGGITQSPKYLFRKEGQNVTLSCEQNLNHDAMYWYRQDPGQGLRLIYYSQIVNDFQKGDIAEGYSVSREKKESFPLTVTSAQKNPTAFYLCASSMGGLGADTQYFGPGTRLTVL.

This rearrangement joins TRBV9 to TRBJ2-1, with 11 bases fitting TRBD2. The CDR3 has 16 residues. Germline CDR1 is SGDLS and CDR2 is YYNGEE. The trim removed 2 bases at V and 5 bases at J, leaving 6 bases unmatched. This chain's CDR3 is CASSVGLAGGDNEQFF. CDR3 sequence (DNA): TGTGCCAGCAGCGTTGGGCTAGCGGGAGGAGACAATGAGCAGTTCTTC.

The chain combines TRBV7-6 with TRBJ2-7; 7 nucleotides align to TRBD1. The J segment lost 2 bases and the V segment lost 5 bases, leaving 21 bases of the junction unmatched. The CDR3 consists of 19 residues. Germline values: CDR1 SGHVS, CDR2 FNYEAQ. The CDR3 region is CASSPNDRPDVTGTYEQYF. The CDR3 bases are TGTGCCAGCAGCCCGAACGACCGACCTGACGTGACAGGGACCTACGAGCAGTACTTC.

The gene calls are TRBV5-1 and TRBJ1-5, with a weak D call TRBD1 (5 bases). CDR3 length: 14 amino acids. Germline V CDR1 and CDR2: SGHRS, YFSETQ. V was cut by 4 bases and J by 5 bases, with 13 bases left in between. CDR3 sequence reads: CASSLTGTHQPQHF. DNA of the CDR3: TGCGCCAGCAGCCTAACCGGGACTCATCAGCCCCAGCATTTT.

CDR3 sequence: CASSINRGNTEAFF. The CDR3 nucleotides read TGTGCCAGCAGCATAAACAGGGGAAACACTGAAGCTTTCTTT. The gene calls are TRBV6-1 and TRBJ1-1; 7 bases fit TRBD1. Trimming took 6 bases from V and 2 from J; bases not matched to a gene: 6. The CDR3 is 14 residues long. CDR1 and CDR2 (germline): MNHNS, SASEGT.

V and J are TRBV30 and TRBJ2-5, with 8 bases lining up with TRBD1. The CDR3 has 14 residues. Per the germline V gene, CDR1 is GTSNPN and CDR2 is SVGIG (reference sequence). J was trimmed by 1 base and V by 2 bases; bases with no gene match: 3. CDR3 nucleotide sequence: TGTGCCTGGAGTCCTACAGGGGGCCAAGAGACCCAGTACTTC. As protein: CAWSPTGGQETQYF.

The chain combines TRBV2 with TRBJ1-4, with 7 bases aligning to TRBD1. CDR3 length: 15 residues. V lost 1 base, J lost 8 bases, and 7 bases stayed unmatched. CDR1 is SNHLY and CDR2 is FYNNEI in the germline V gene. CDR3 bases: TGTGCCAGCAGTGAAGGAGGGGGCTTTCGAGAAAAACTGTTTTTT. It encodes CASSEGGGFREKLFF.

CDR3 residues: CASSPPKSEAFF. The CDR3, as DNA: TGTGCCAGCTCACCACCGAAGAGTGAAGCTTTCTTT. The rearrangement links TRBV18 to TRBJ1-1; D unclear. Between the trimmed V and J ends, which lost 0 bases and 7 bases, there was a span of 6 bases. The CDR3 consists of 12 residues. The germline CDR1 and CDR2 sequences are KGHSH and LQKENI.

This chain joins TRBV27 and TRBJ2-3; 9 nucleotides match TRBD2. The CDR3 has 16 amino acids. The trim removed 2 bases at V and 4 bases at J, leaving 7 bases unmatched. Germline values: CDR1 MNHEY, CDR2 SMNVEV (reference sequence). The CDR3 loop is CASSLGASGKADTQYF. DNA for the CDR3: TGTGCCAGCAGTTTAGGGGCTAGCGGGAAAGCAGATACGCAGTATTTT.

The chain links TRBV7-2 to TRBJ1-2, with D possibly being TRBD1 (6 bases). The germline gives CDR1 SGHTA, CDR2 FQGNSA. The CDR3 is 16 residues long. V was trimmed by 1 base and J by 6 bases, leaving 18 bases between them. CDR3 protein: CASSLDIQGRGDGYTF. The CDR3 region has the DNA TGTGCCAGCAGCTTAGATATCCAGGGCAGGGGAGATGGCTACACCTTC. The full variable domain, completed using reference TRBV7-2 and TRBJ1-2, is GAGVSQSPSNKVTEKGKDVELRCDPISGHTALYWYRQSLGQGLEFLIYFQGNSAPDKSGLPSDRFSAERTGGSVSTLTIQRTQQEDSAVYLCASSLDIQGRGDGYTFGSGTRLTVV.

The chain combines TRBV11-2 with TRBJ2-3; possible D gene TRBD2, 6 bases. This CDR3 has 13 amino acids. V lost 1 base and J lost 4, with 6 bases in between. Germline V CDR1 and CDR2: SGHAT, FQNNGV. CDR3 sequence: CASSLAGADTQYF. The CDR3, as DNA: TGTGCCAGCAGCTTAGCGGGGGCAGATACGCAGTATTTT.

V is TRBV10-2 and J is TRBJ2-1, with no clear D. Germline V gene lookup returns CDR1 WSHSY and CDR2 SAAADI. The CDR3 covers 11 residues. The germline V and J ends were trimmed by 4 bases and 7 bases, with 5 bases remaining between them. The CDR3 DNA is TGCGCCAGCAGTGCGGTGAATGAGCAGTTCTTC. Its translation: CASSAVNEQFF.